Following are 8 T cell receptor beta chains from one sample sequenced in a study of blood T cells in healthy people across ages. PCR was performed a second time for 7 to 11 cycles using a sample-barcoded 5' primer and a J-beta primer mix. TCRdb passed the 5' RACE reads through MiXCR, listing each CDR3 protein once. The sample records some 890,000 distinct CDR3 sequences, about 27% being singletons. This sample also appeared in a second study, on T cells of mothers and their children.

Sequencing input: blood. Receptor source: a woman in her forties in good health.

This clonotype was counted ten times or more. The chain has TRBV28 and TRBJ1-2, with TRBD1 matching over 8 bases. In germline, CDR1 is MDHEN, CDR2 SYDVKM. With V trimmed by 3 bases and J by 8 bases, 5 bases remained unmatched. There are 13 residues in the CDR3. The CDR3 DNA is TGTGCCAGCAGTTTCAGGGGGCATCGGGGCTACACCTTC. Translating it yields CASSFRGHRGYTF.

This clonotype appeared a few times. The chain uses TRBV7-6 and TRBJ2-4, with no clear D. The CDR3 extends over 14 amino acids. V lost 10 bases and J 0 bases, leaving 13 bases between the germline ends. Germline V gene lookup returns CDR1 SGHVS and CDR2 FNYEAQ. CDR3 coding DNA: TGTGCCACCTCCCCAGCGTCAGCCAAAAACATTCAGTACTTC. Translated, it gives CATSPASAKNIQYF.

The table lists this clonotype with a few counts. The rearrangement links TRBV14 to TRBJ1-1; a possible D gene is TRBD1 (6 bases). The length of the CDR3 is 16 residues. The germline V and J ends were trimmed by 4 bases and 3 bases, with 18 bases remaining between them. Germline values: CDR1 SGHDN, CDR2 FVKESK. CDR3 nucleotide sequence: TGTGCCAGCAGCCGCCCCAAGGGGGTTGGGTACACTGAAGCTTTCTTT. Its protein product is CASSRPKGVGYTEAFF. Drawing the rest from reference TRBV14 and TRBJ1-1, the complete variable domain is EAGVTQFPSHSVIEKGQTVTLRCDPISGHDNLYWYRRVMGKEIKFLLHFVKESKQDESGMPNNRFLAERTGGTYSTLKVQPAELEDSGVYFCASSRPKGVGYTEAFFGQGTRLTVV.

J is TRBJ1-1 and V is TRBV2; no definite D call. Germline assignment: CDR1 SNHLY and CDR2 FYNNEI. This CDR3 spans 14 amino acids. The ends were cut back, 6 bases at V and 1 base at J, with 12 bases in the middle. The CDR3 is CASSARLWNTEAFF. In DNA, the CDR3 is TGTGCCAGCAGCGCCAGATTGTGGAACACTGAAGCTTTCTTT. Supplemented by reference TRBV2 and TRBJ1-1, the full variable domain reads EPEVTQTPSHQVTQMGQEVILRCVPISNHLYFYWYRQILGQKVEFLVSFYNNEISEKSEIFDDQFSVERPDGSNFTLKIRSTKLEDSAMYFCASSARLWNTEAFFGQGTRLTVV.

With regard to this clonotype: A much larger clone differs from this one at a single base, so this may be a read error. V gene TRBV6-1 combines with J gene TRBJ2-1, with TRBD1 identical over 8 bases. This CDR3 spans 12 amino acids. Unmatched junction bases numbered 6, after V lost 7 bases and J lost 10 bases. The germline V gene has CDR1 MNHNS and CDR2 SASEGT. Here the CDR3 reads CASTWGQVEQFF. Written as DNA, the CDR3 is TGTGCCAGCACCTGGGGACAGGTAGAGCAGTTCTTC.

The V gene is TRBV20-1, the J gene TRBJ1-1; D unclear. The V end lost 8 bases, the J end lost 2 bases, and 3 bases lay between the germline ends. This CDR3 is 9 amino acids long. Germline V CDR1 and CDR2: DFQATT, SNEGSKA (reference sequence). The DNA of the CDR3 is TGCAGTCAAAACACTGAAGCTTTCTTT. Protein sequence: CSQNTEAFF.

This chain connects TRBV7-4 to TRBJ2-1; 10 bases map to TRBD1. Germline V gene lookup returns CDR1 SGHVT and CDR2 SQSDAQ. Germline trimming cut 4 bases from V and 15 bases from J; bases unmatched to any gene: 9. This CDR3 spans 13 amino acids. CDR3 protein: CASSYFIRDRGFF. The CDR3, as DNA: TGTGCCAGCAGCTATTTTATCCGGGACAGGGGGTTCTTC.

This clonotype was counted ten times or more. J is TRBJ2-3 and V is TRBV13, with a tentative D call TRBD1 (5 bases). Germline V gene sequence: CDR1 PRHDT, CDR2 FYEKMQ (reference sequence). Deletions cut 4 bases from V and 5 bases from J, with 10 bases between. This CDR3 is 13 amino acids long. The CDR3, as DNA: TGTGCCAGCAGCTCCAGACAGCGAGATACGCAGTATTTT. Translating it yields CASSSRQRDTQYF.